Sequencing of this T cell receptor beta chain was carried out in a study of blood T cell repertoires in COVID-19. Trimming at V came to 1 base and at J to 5 bases, leaving 18 bases not matched to a gene. The germline V gene encodes CDR1 SGHDN and CDR2 FVKESK. This CDR3 is built from 20 residues. TCRdb keeps only in-frame clones here, not all; method: immunoSEQ multiplex PCR. This table has around 340,000 clones, about nine tenths appearing once. This receptor was taken from a woman in her thirties who had been exposed to COVID-19. V and J are TRBV14 and TRBJ2-7; the match to TRBD1 covers 12 bases. Sequencing input: PBMCs or T cells enriched from blood (not recorded which). CDR3 nucleotides: TGTGCCAGCAGCCAAGCTGGACCGGGACAGGGGGCTTCGGAGCGCGACGAGCAGTACTTC. Translating gives CASSQAGPGQGASERDEQYF.